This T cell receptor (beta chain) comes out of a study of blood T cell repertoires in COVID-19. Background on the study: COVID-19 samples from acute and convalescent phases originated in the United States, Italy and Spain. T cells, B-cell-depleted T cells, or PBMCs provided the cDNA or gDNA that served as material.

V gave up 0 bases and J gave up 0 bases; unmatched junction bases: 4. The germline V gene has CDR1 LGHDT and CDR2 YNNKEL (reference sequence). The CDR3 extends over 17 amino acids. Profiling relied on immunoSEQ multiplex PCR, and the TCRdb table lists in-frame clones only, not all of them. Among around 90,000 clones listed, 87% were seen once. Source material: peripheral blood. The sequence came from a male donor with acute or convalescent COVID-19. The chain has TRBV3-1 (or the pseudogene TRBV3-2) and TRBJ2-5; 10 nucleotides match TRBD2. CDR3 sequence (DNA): TGTGCCAGCAGCCAAGAACGGCTAGCGGGGGACCAAGAGACCCAGTACTTC. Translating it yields CASSQERLAGDQETQYF.